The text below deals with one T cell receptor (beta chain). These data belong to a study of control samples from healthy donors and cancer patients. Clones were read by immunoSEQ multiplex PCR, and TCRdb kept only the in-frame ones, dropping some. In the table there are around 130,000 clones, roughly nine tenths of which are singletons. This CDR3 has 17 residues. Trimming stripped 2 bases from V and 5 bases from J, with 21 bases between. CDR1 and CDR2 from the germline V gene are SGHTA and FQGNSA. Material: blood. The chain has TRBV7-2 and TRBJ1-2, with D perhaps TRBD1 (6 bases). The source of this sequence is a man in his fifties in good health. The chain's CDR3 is CASSLNPWGANEYGYTF. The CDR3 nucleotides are TGTGCCAGCAGCTTAAACCCATGGGGGGCGAATGAGTATGGCTACACCTTC.